Listed here is a single T cell receptor beta chain. The antigen remains undetermined. This entry comes from a study of blood T cells in healthy people across ages. Per germline, CDR1 SGHAT and CDR2 FQNNGV. The CDR3 extends over 13 amino acids. The V end lost 5 bases, the J end lost 8 bases, and 15 bases lay between the germline ends. Every sample yielded at least 6.5 million isolated PBMCs. Study-level results: No one knew whether donors had CMV, which possibly confounded expanded clonotype changes. The study regarded diversity estimates from one million T cells as underestimates.

Sample-barcoded 5' priming and a J-beta primer mix drove a second PCR of roughly 7 to 11 cycles. Each cDNA molecule was tagged by a template-switch adaptor with 12 random nucleotides. TCRdb re-derived calls from the 5' RACE reads in MiXCR, one entry per CDR3 protein. In the table there are over a million distinct CDR3 sequences, roughly 43% of which are singletons. The clonotype originates from a woman aged 18-35 years in good health. The sequenced sample was blood. The chain couples TRBV11-2 to TRBJ1-2; a possible D gene is TRBD1 (5 bases). The CDR3 spells CASSPTGTGGYTF. The DNA for the CDR3 is TGTGCCAGCAGCCCAACGGGGACGGGCGGCTACACCTTC.